The 22 T cell receptor beta chains in this list originate from one sample, sequenced in a study of identical twins. Via MiXCR, TCRdb re-called the 5' RACE reads, giving one row per CDR3 protein. Of roughly 1,500,000 distinct CDR3 sequences in the sample, 25% to 35% are singletons; the top ten hold about 0.25%. The sequenced sample was cord blood. The receptors stem from a newborn girl in good health.

The rearrangement joins TRBV11-2 to TRBJ1-2; D is unclear. This CDR3 has 14 amino acids. Germline lookup yields CDR1 SGHAT and CDR2 FQNNGV. The V end was cut by 5 bases, the J end by 3 bases, with 13 bases between. Written as DNA, the CDR3 is TGTGCCAGCAGCCCTCCGAGACTGGACTATGGCTACACCTTC. This encodes CASSPPRLDYGYTF.

The sample holds one count of this clonotype. A much larger clone sits a single nucleotide away, making a read error possible. The genes are TRBV12-3 or TRBV12-4 and TRBJ2-7; possible D gene TRBD2, 6 bases. CDR3 size: 14 residues. Trimming left V 6 bases short and J 4 bases short, with 16 bases between. CDR3 DNA: TGTGCCAGCAGGCTTACCGGGAGAGTATACGAGCAGTACTTC. Protein sequence: CASRLTGRVYEQYF.

The rearrangement links TRBV27 to TRBJ2-3, with 9 bases aligning to TRBD1. After removal of 1 base from V and 3 bases from J, the junction contained 2 bases not matched to a gene. Per germline, CDR1 MNHEY and CDR2 SMNVEV (reference sequence). The CDR3 is 15 amino acids. The CDR3 DNA reads as TGTGCCAGCAGTTTATATGGACAGGGGACAGATACGCAGTATTTT. This gives the protein CASSLYGQGTDTQYF.

The chain joins TRBV29-1 to TRBJ2-2; weak D call: TRBD2 (5 bases). Germline V gene data show CDR1 as SQVTM and CDR2 as ANQGSEA. CDR3 length: 12 residues. V was cut by 4 bases and J by 8 bases, with 11 bases left in between. CDR3 bases: TGCAGCGTTGGAGGGTTCGTGGGGGAGCTGTTTTTT. It yields the protein CSVGGFVGELFF.

The chain has TRBV12-3 or TRBV12-4 and TRBJ2-4; 8 nucleotides agree with TRBD1. Losses at the gene ends were 5 bases for V and 3 bases for J; bases not matched to a gene: 18. There are 19 residues in the CDR3. The CDR3 bases are TGTGCCAGCAGTCTTCGCCACCGGGACAGGCCCGTTTTCAAAAACATTCAGTACTTC. This encodes CASSLRHRDRPVFKNIQYF.

On this clonotype itself: Compared with germline, one end of the junction differs, possibly owing to a read error. The chain links TRBV6-5 to TRBJ2-1; the D call may be TRBD1 or TRBD2 (5 bases each). The CDR3 sequence is 15 residues long. CDR1 is MNHEY, CDR2 SVGAGI, per germline. CDR3 DNA sequence: TGTGCCAGCAGTTACTACGGGACCTCCTACAATGGGCAGTTCTTC. Its protein is CASSYYGTSYNGQFF.

The CDR3 reads CASSLRSGDEQFF. In nucleotides, the CDR3 is TGTGCCAGCAGCTTGCGTTCGGGCGATGAGCAGTTCTTC. The chain carries TRBV5-8 and TRBJ2-1; D unclear. Germline V gives CDR1 SGHTS, CDR2 YDEGEE. CDR3 length equals 13 residues. Trimming took 1 base from V and 8 from J, leaving 10 bases between them.

On this clonotype: This may arise from a read error, as a much more abundant clone is one base away. This sequence joins TRBV10-3 and TRBJ2-1; D possibly corresponds to TRBD2 (7 bases). The CDR3 length is 13 residues. Germline V gene lookup returns CDR1 ENHRY and CDR2 SYGVKD. The CDR3 loop is CAITRERDNGQFF. The CDR3 coding sequence is TGTGCCATCACGCGGGAGAGGGACAATGGGCAGTTCTTC.

This clonotype showed up many times. The DNA of the CDR3 is TGTGCCAGCAGCTTAGGGCGGCACTCCTACAATGAGCAGTTCTTC. It yields the protein CASSLGRHSYNEQFF. This chain uses TRBV7-2 with TRBJ2-1; no reliable D call. Germline CDR1 and CDR2: SGHTA and FQGNSA. The CDR3 sequence is 15 residues long. V was clipped by 1 base and J by 0 bases, with 7 bases between them.

The chain uses TRBV5-8 and TRBJ1-2; weak D call: TRBD1 (5 bases). This CDR3 region has 13 residues. The V end was cut by 8 bases, the J end by 3 bases, with 14 bases between. Germline CDR1 is SGHTS and CDR2 is YDEGEE. CDR3 amino acids: CASSTGHHYGYTF. CDR3 coding DNA: TGTGCCAGTAGCACCGGACACCACTATGGCTACACCTTC. Combining the CDR3 with reference TRBV5-8 and TRBJ1-2 gives the whole variable domain EAGVTQSPTHLIKTRGQQATLRCSPISGHTSVYWYQQALGLGLQFLLWYDEGEERNRGNFPPRFSGRQFPNYSSELNVNALELEDSALYLCASSTGHHYGYTFGSGTRLTVV.

As regards this clonotype: At one end the junction does not follow the germline gene, possibly because of a read error. The genes are TRBV9 and TRBJ2-1; D remains unclear. The CDR3 is made up of 14 amino acids. Germline CDR1 and CDR2: SGDLS and YYNGEE. The CDR3: CASSVAAAYNELFF. The DNA for the CDR3 is TGTGCCAGCAGCGTAGCGGCGGCCTACAATGAGCTGTTCTTC. The whole variable domain, filled in from reference TRBV9 and TRBJ2-1, reads DSGVTQTPKHLITATGQRVTLRCSPRSGDLSVYWYQQSLDQGLQFLIQYYNGEERAKGNILERFSAQQFPDLHSELNLSSLELGDSALYFCASSVAAAYNELFFGPGTRLTVL.

This clonotype came up a few times. The chain couples TRBV5-1 to TRBJ1-5; D call uncertain. V was pared by 0 bases and J by 6 bases, with 10 bases between. The length of the CDR3 is 14 residues. Germline lookup yields CDR1 SGHRS and CDR2 YFSETQ. CDR3 coding DNA: TGCGCCAGCAGCTTGGTATCGGCGGGTCAGCCCCAGCATTTT. Its protein is CASSLVSAGQPQHF.

This clonotype came up a few times. V is TRBV2 and J is TRBJ2-5, with 9 bases fitting TRBD1. The CDR3 extends over 13 amino acids. Germline V lookup: CDR1 SNHLY, CDR2 FYNNEI. The V gene end was trimmed by 8 bases and the J gene end by 5 bases; junction bases not matched to a gene: 6. CDR3 nucleotides: TGTGCCAGCGTTCGGACAGGGGCGGAGACCCAGTACTTC. The encoded protein is CASVRTGAETQYF.

The rearrangement uses TRBV20-1 and TRBJ2-1; TRBD2 matches at 10 bases. Germline CDR1 reads DFQATT; CDR2 reads SNEGSKA (reference sequence). The CDR3 has 14 residues. The DNA of the CDR3 is TGCAAGCCTAGCGGGAGTAACTCCTACAATGAGCAGTTCTTC. Residues: CKPSGSNSYNEQFF.

This clonotype was picked up a small number of times. In DNA, the CDR3 is TGTGCCAGCAGTGAATTGCAGGGGTTAGGTTCACCCCTCCACTTT. Translation gives CASSELQGLGSPLHF. The chain has TRBV25-1 and TRBJ1-6; D is perhaps TRBD1 (6 bases). Germline V CDR1 and CDR2: MGHDK, SYGVNS. The V end was cut by 1 base, the J end by 9 bases, with 13 bases between. The CDR3 spans 15 residues.

Worth noting for this clonotype: Given a much more abundant clone one base away, this may be a read error. The genes are TRBV5-1 and TRBJ2-1, with TRBD2 matching over 8 bases. The CDR3 has 15 amino acids. The trim removed 0 bases at V and 8 bases at J, leaving 7 bases unmatched. CDR1 and CDR2 (germline): SGHRS, YFSETQ. CDR3 DNA: TGCGCCAGCAGCTTGGTTAGCGGGGTAAACGATGAGCAGTTCTTC. This codes for CASSLVSGVNDEQFF.

The chain employs TRBV13 and TRBJ2-2; 8 bases align to TRBD2. This CDR3 region has 16 residues. V shed 5 bases, J shed 7 bases, and the junction held 12 bases outside the gene matches. From germline, CDR1 is PRHDT and CDR2 FYEKMQ (reference sequence). The CDR3 sequence is CASSKPLLLAVGELFF. The CDR3 nucleotides read TGTGCCAGCAGCAAACCCCTCCTACTAGCGGTCGGGGAGCTGTTTTTT.

This chain connects TRBV11-2 to TRBJ2-3; D possibly uses TRBD1 or TRBD2 (5 bases each). Germline V CDR1 and CDR2: SGHAT, FQNNGV. V lost 5 bases and J lost 3, with 15 bases in between. This CDR3 contains 15 residues. CDR3 residues: CASSRDLPRTDTQYF. The CDR3 nucleotides read TGTGCCAGCAGCCGGGACCTCCCTCGAACAGATACGCAGTATTTT.

V is TRBV2 and J is TRBJ2-3, with 8 positions matching TRBD2. V lost 8 bases, J lost 4 bases, and 11 bases stayed unmatched. The CDR3 consists of 15 residues. Germline values: CDR1 SNHLY, CDR2 FYNNEI. The CDR3 DNA sequence: TGTGCCAGCCCCCAGACGGGAGGGCCCGCAGATACGCAGTATTTT. It specifies CASPQTGGPADTQYF. Full variable domain (rest looked up from reference TRBV2 and TRBJ2-3): EPEVTQTPSHQVTQMGQEVILRCVPISNHLYFYWYRQILGQKVEFLVSFYNNEISEKSEIFDDQFSVERPDGSNFTLKIRSTKLEDSAMYFCASPQTGGPADTQYFGPGTRLTVL.

The CDR3 bases are TGTGCCAGCAGCCTCCGACAGATAGGCAATGAGCAGTACTTC. It encodes CASSLRQIGNEQYF. The chain uses TRBV7-2 and TRBJ2-5; D is possibly TRBD1 (5 bases). This CDR3 region has 14 residues. The germline gives CDR1 SGHTA, CDR2 FQGNSA. The ends were cut back, 5 bases at V and 11 bases at J, with 21 bases in the middle. The full variable domain, completed using reference TRBV7-2 and TRBJ2-5, is GAGVSQSPSNKVTEKGKDVELRCDPISGHTALYWYRQSLGQGLEFLIYFQGNSAPDKSGLPSDRFSAERTGGSVSTLTIQRTQQEDSAVYLCASSLRQIGNEQYFGPGTRLLVL.

This clonotype was seen only a few times. CDR3 DNA: TGTGCCAGCAGTCCTCGTGGTCTCTTCCTCCCCTACGAGCAGTACTTC. Encoded protein: CASSPRGLFLPYEQYF. This chain links TRBV27 with TRBJ2-7; D is undetermined. From germline, CDR1 is MNHEY and CDR2 SMNVEV (reference sequence). Trimming took off 5 bases at V and 2 bases at J, with 19 bases between the two ends. The CDR3 loop spans 16 amino acids.

V gene TRBV3-1 combines with J gene TRBJ2-5; D possibly uses TRBD1 or TRBD2 (5 bases each). The CDR3 contains 13 residues. Germline CDR1 and CDR2: LGHDT and YNNKEL (reference sequence). The ends were cut back, 8 bases at V and 4 bases at J, with 14 bases in the middle. In DNA form, the CDR3 reads TGTGCCAGCGGATCTAGTGGGGGAGAGACCCAGTACTTC. This translates into CASGSSGGETQYF.